A selection of T cell receptor beta chains follows, all from one sample in a study of shared clonotypes between healthy human individuals. Sequencing used immunoSEQ multiplex PCR; TCRdb keeps in-frame clones, though not all of them. The data contain about 1.5 million clones, 95% to 99% of them seen just once; the ten biggest clones take up roughly 0.45%. The sample consisted of naive CD4+ T cells sorted from blood. These receptors all stem from a man under 40 in good health. The CDR3 runs from the conserved cysteine through the conserved F or W. A D gene is named only where the DNA matches it firmly. Rows may omit the clone size; those that give it use once, few, many or a size class.

d_call	v_call	clone_size	j_call	cdr3_aa
TRBD2	TRBV5-1	.	TRBJ2-1	CASSLAGGWQFF
.	TRBV29-1	.	TRBJ2-2	CTVGGVGTGELFF
TRBD1	TRBV11-1	once	TRBJ2-2	CASSSTGVSGELFF
.	TRBV7-8	.	TRBJ2-3	CASSLVLASTDTQYF
.	TRBV7-7	.	TRBJ2-5	CASSSQVQETQYF
.	TRBV11-2	.	TRBJ1-3	CASSPFGSLGNTIYF
TRBD2	TRBV18	.	TRBJ2-3	CASSQRTSGETDTQYF
TRBD2	TRBV9	.	TRBJ2-2	CASSVGLAGGTGELFF
.	TRBV27	.	TRBJ2-7	CASSLSLIEGYEQYF
.	TRBV6-5	.	TRBJ2-7	CASTPSWGISYEQYF
.	TRBV18	once	TRBJ1-2	CASSPKFSNYGYTF
.	TRBV28	.	TRBJ1-1	CASSFVSMVEAFF
.	TRBV30	.	TRBJ2-7	CAWHRDEGSQYF
.	TRBV9	once	TRBJ1-3	CASSVLGGRRSGNTIYF
.	TRBV7-3	.	TRBJ2-1	CASSPSHYNEQFF
TRBD1	TRBV7-9	.	TRBJ2-7	CASSLGDRSSYEQYF
TRBD1	TRBV29-1	.	TRBJ2-7	CSSRDSQYEQYF
TRBD2	TRBV5-1	.	TRBJ2-1	CASSLGLAGAINEQFF
.	TRBV5-1	.	TRBJ2-2	CASSQGGDGELFF
TRBD2	TRBV28	.	TRBJ2-3	CASSPLKTTSGTDTQYF
.	TRBV11-2	.	TRBJ2-7	CASSLDANYEQYF
TRBD2	TRBV29-1	.	TRBJ2-1	CSVAEGTSGSDEQFF
.	TRBV18	.	TRBJ2-4	CASSPNPQDVQYF
TRBD1	TRBV7-3	once	TRBJ2-5	CASSQWDRETQYF
.	TRBV7-9	.	TRBJ2-1	CASSTGLPRSSYNEQFF
.	TRBV29-1	.	TRBJ1-2	CSVEGFGTNYGYTF
.	TRBV19	.	TRBJ2-3	CATRRRSDTDTQYF
.	TRBV18	.	TRBJ2-1	CASSPAKRGYNEQFF
.	TRBV6-6	.	TRBJ1-1	CASSYLSGRGTEAFF
.	TRBV9	.	TRBJ1-1	CASSGQQGENTEAFF
.	TRBV6-1	.	TRBJ2-3	CASRRSNTDTQYF
TRBD1	TRBV28	.	TRBJ1-2	CASSFATGKFRGYTF
.	TRBV25-1	.	TRBJ2-1	CASSDISGAYNEQFF
.	TRBV27	once	TRBJ2-1	CASSYRGGSIEQFF
.	TRBV5-1	.	TRBJ2-1	CASSPLGQSSYNEQFF